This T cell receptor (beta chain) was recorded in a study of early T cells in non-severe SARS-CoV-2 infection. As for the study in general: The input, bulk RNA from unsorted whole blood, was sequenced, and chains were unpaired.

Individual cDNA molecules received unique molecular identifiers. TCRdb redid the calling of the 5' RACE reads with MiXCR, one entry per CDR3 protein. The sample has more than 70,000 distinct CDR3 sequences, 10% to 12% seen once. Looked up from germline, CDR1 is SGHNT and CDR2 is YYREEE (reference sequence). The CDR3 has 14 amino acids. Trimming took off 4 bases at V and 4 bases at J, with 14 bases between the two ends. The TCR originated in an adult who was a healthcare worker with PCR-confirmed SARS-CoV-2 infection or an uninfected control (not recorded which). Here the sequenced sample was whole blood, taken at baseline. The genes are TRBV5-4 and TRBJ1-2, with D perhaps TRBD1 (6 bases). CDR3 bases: TGTGCCAGCAGCAAAACTCAGGGGAGCTATGGCTACACCTTC. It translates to CASSKTQGSYGYTF.